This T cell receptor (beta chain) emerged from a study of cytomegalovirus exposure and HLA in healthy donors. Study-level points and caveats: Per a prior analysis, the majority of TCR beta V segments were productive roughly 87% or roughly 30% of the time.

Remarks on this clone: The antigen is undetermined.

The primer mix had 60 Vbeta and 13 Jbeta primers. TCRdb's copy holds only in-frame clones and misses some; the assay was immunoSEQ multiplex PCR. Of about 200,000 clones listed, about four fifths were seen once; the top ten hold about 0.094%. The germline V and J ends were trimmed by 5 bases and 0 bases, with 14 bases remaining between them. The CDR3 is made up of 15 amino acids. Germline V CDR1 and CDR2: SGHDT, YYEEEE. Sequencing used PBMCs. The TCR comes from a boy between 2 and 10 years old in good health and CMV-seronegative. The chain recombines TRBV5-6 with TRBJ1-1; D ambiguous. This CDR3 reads CASRSGLFMNTEAFF. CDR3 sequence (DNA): TGTGCCAGCAGGTCGGGGTTATTCATGAACACTGAAGCTTTCTTT.